Each of the 10 T cell receptor beta chains below was sequenced from the same sample in a study of response to subunit inactivated influenza vaccine. MiXCR was run by TCRdb on the RT-PCR reads, yielding one entry per CDR3 protein. The repertoire holds approximately 170,000 distinct CDR3 sequences, with less than 15% as singletons. This sample was shared with a second study, whose subject was T cells expressing NK-cell markers. According to that study: Making the TCR beta cDNA relied on 5'RACE template switching with UMIs.

The sequences come from CD8+ T cells sorted from PBMCs, collected about 12 days after vaccination. These receptors all stem from a man aged 50 to 59 who received an inactivated influenza vaccine.

This chain uses TRBV6-5 with TRBJ1-6; no reliable D call. V was pared by 0 bases and J by 10 bases, with 13 bases between. Germline V gene lookup returns CDR1 MNHEY and CDR2 SVGAGI. The CDR3 is made up of 15 amino acids. CDR3 bases: TGTGCCAGCAGTTACTCGGTTACGAGGGAGTCACCCCTCCACTTT. Protein sequence: CASSYSVTRESPLHF.

This clonotype was found many times. The V gene is TRBV7-2, the J gene TRBJ1-2; weak D call: TRBD1 (6 bases). The CDR3 contains 14 residues. V lost 1 base and J lost 4, with 10 bases in between. CDR1 is SGHTA, CDR2 FQGNSA, per germline. In DNA, the CDR3 is TGTGCCAGCAGCTTAGGGACAGACTTCTATGGCTACACCTTC. It is translated as CASSLGTDFYGYTF.

This chain uses TRBV10-3 with TRBJ2-7, with D possibly TRBD1 on 6 matching bases. Between the trimmed V and J ends, which lost 2 bases and 1 base, there was a span of 18 bases. The CDR3 runs 17 residues. CDR1 ENHRY and CDR2 SYGVKD come from the germline V gene. CDR3 sequence reads: CAISELWTDSESYEQYF. The CDR3 DNA is TGTGCCATCAGTGAGCTATGGACGGACAGTGAGTCCTACGAGCAGTACTTC.

This rearrangement joins TRBV4-1 to TRBJ1-4; a possible D gene is TRBD1 (5 bases). The germline gives CDR1 MGHRA, CDR2 YSYEKL. The CDR3 spans 14 residues. Trimming removed 5 bases from V and 3 bases from J, with 10 bases in between. CDR3 protein: CASSYDRANEKLFF. In DNA form, the CDR3 reads TGCGCCAGCAGCTACGACAGAGCTAATGAAAAACTGTTTTTT.

This clonotype was counted many times. The V gene is TRBV20-1, the J gene TRBJ2-7, with 7 bases matching TRBD1. The CDR3 is 13 residues long. CDR1 is DFQATT and CDR2 is SNEGSKA in the germline V gene (reference sequence). Trimming cost V 3 bases and J 3 bases; bases outside gene matches: 5. The CDR3 region is CSASRQGYYEQYF. CDR3 nucleotide sequence: TGCAGTGCTAGCCGACAGGGCTACTACGAGCAGTACTTC.

Of note for this clonotype: A clone one base away is much larger, so this may be a read error. V and J are TRBV6-5 and TRBJ2-5; no clear D. The CDR3 extends over 15 amino acids. Germline-derived CDR1 and CDR2 are MNHEY and SVGAGI. The DNA of the CDR3 is TGTACCAGCAGTTACTCGGTTGGGGTCCAAGAGACCCAGTACTTC. Translation gives CTSSYSVGVQETQYF.

This clonotype occurred a few times. This rearrangement joins TRBV7-8 to TRBJ2-7, with a weak D call TRBD2 (5 bases). Germline lookup yields CDR1 SGHVS and CDR2 FQNEAQ. The CDR3 totals 12 residues. V was cut by 2 bases and J by 5 bases, with 7 bases left in between. The CDR3 protein is CASSLYGNEQYF. CDR3 coding DNA: TGTGCCAGCAGCTTATACGGGAACGAGCAGTACTTC. Based on the CDR3 plus reference TRBV7-8 and TRBJ2-7, the full variable domain is GAGVSQSPRYKVAKRGQDVALRCDPISGHVSLFWYQQALGQGPEFLTYFQNEAQLDKSGLPSDRFFAERPEGSVSTLKIQRTQQEDSAVYLCASSLYGNEQYFGPGTRLTVT.

The table lists this clonotype with a few counts. The V and J genes are TRBV5-1 and TRBJ2-1; 7 bases fit TRBD2. Trimming took 1 base from V and 3 from J; bases not matched to a gene: 13. Germline V lookup: CDR1 SGHRS, CDR2 YFSETQ. This CDR3 spans 18 amino acids. The CDR3 region has the DNA TGCGCCAGCAGCTTGCCCATGATGGCGGGGGAGAGCTACAATGAGCAGTTCTTC. It yields the protein CASSLPMMAGESYNEQFF.

This sequence joins TRBV11-2 and TRBJ2-4; tentatively, D is TRBD2 (6 bases). V was trimmed by 0 bases and J by 16 bases, leaving 13 bases between them. Germline CDR1 reads SGHAT; CDR2 reads FQNNGV. There are 12 residues in the CDR3. CDR3 sequence: CASSLETSTRYF. DNA of the CDR3: TGTGCCAGCAGCTTAGAAACTAGCACCCGATACTTC.

The sample holds a few counts of this clonotype. This chain links TRBV20-1 with TRBJ2-1; 10 bases are a match to TRBD2. CDR3 length: 17 amino acids. J gave up 5 bases and V 1 base, and 11 bases lay outside the gene matches. Germline loops: CDR1 DFQATT, CDR2 SNEGSKA (reference sequence). CDR3 in amino acids: CSARGGVRTSGDNEQFF. CDR3 DNA: TGCAGTGCTAGAGGGGGTGTTCGGACTAGCGGAGACAATGAGCAGTTCTTC.